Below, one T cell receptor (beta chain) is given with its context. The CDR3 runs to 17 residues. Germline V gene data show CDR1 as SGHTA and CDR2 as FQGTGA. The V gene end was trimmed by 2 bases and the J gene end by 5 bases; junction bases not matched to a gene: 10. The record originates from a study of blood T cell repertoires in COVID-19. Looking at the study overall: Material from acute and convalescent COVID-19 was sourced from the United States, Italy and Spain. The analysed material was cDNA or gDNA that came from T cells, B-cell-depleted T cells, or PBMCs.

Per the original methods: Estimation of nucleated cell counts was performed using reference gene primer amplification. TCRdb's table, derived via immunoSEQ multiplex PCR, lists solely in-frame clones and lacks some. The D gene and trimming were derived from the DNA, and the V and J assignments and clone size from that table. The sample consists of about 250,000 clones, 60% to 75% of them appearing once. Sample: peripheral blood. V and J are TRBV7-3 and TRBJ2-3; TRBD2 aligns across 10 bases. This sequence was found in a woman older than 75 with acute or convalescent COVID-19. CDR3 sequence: CASSLGVAGGNGDTQYF. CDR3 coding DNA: TGTGCCAGCAGCTTAGGAGTAGCGGGGGGCAACGGAGATACGCAGTATTTT.